This T cell receptor (beta chain) came from a study of CD8+ T cells in alopecia areata. Study in general: Female C3H/HeJ mice aged roughly 7-10 weeks received skin from spontaneously alopecic C3H/HeJ graft donors aged roughly 6-13 months. Overall study findings and caveats: Alopecia totalis/universalis scalp especially showed more expanded CD8+ clones than normal scalp. Sequences from scalp samples also cover resident alphabeta T cells of normal skin.

As for this clone: The antigen is unknown. Gene names follow the mouse nomenclature. With the read ending 4 residues before the CDR3 end, the germline J gene is used to fill in that end.

After removal of 3 bases from V and 4 bases from J, the junction contained 6 bases not matched to a gene. This CDR3 has 15 amino acids. In germline, CDR1 is NNHNN, CDR2 SYGAGS (reference sequence). In each case, RNA was isolated and then reverse transcribed into cDNA as the sequencing template. Sequencing used immunoSEQ multiplex PCR; TCRdb keeps in-frame clones, though not all of them. The repertoire consists of 15,000 to 20,000 clones, none detected only once. Pooled cells of cutaneous lymph node origin were sorted on CD4, CD8alpha, NKG2D, NKG2ACE and other markers. The specimen sequenced was CD8+ T cells sorted from a lymph node. This receptor was taken from a C3H/HeJ mouse with alopecia areata. The MHC haplotype recorded for the strain is H2-k. The V gene is TRBV13-2, the J gene TRBJ2-2; 7 positions agree with TRBD1. Incomplete CDR3 DNA: TGTGCCAGCGGTGCCCCGACAGGGATCACCGGG. Its translation: CASGAPTGITG. The entire CDR3 is CASGAPTGITGQLYF.